The present T cell receptor (beta chain) was sequenced within a study of T-cell reconstitution after alpha-beta-depleted transplantation in children. Concerning this clonotype: The target antigen is unknown.

Notes on the study in general: Expanded graft clones numbering several hundred reportedly gave rise to alpha-beta T cells about two months after transplant.

The germline V gene encodes CDR1 KGHSH and CDR2 LQKENI. Trimming took 2 bases from V and 4 from J, leaving 9 bases between them. The CDR3 has 13 amino acids. Library preparation (for TCRbeta) was performed with unique molecular identifiers. TCRdb analysed the PCR reads with MiXCR anew, one entry per CDR3 protein. The sample includes roughly 120,000 distinct CDR3 sequences, 10% to 13% of them seen just once. The chain employs TRBV18 and TRBJ2-7; D is undetermined. The TCR originated in a boy aged 2 to 10 with acute lymphoblastic leukemia, due to receive a stem cell transplant. Specimen: PBMCs, collected before TCRalphabeta/CD19-depleted stem cell transplant. The CDR3: CASSPGVEYEQYF. The CDR3 nucleotides are TGTGCCAGCTCACCAGGGGTGGAGTACGAGCAGTACTTC.